This TCR beta chain is drawn from a study of blood T cell repertoires in COVID-19. Background on the study: From T cells, B-cell-depleted T cells, or PBMCs came the material, which was cDNA or gDNA.

There are 14 residues in the CDR3. Germline CDR1 SGHTS, CDR2 YDEGEE. Trimming cost V 4 bases and J 5 bases, with 12 bases left between them. As handled by the study authors: Nucleated cell counts were estimated from reference gene primer amplification. The method was immunoSEQ multiplex PCR; TCRdb's version includes in-frame clones alone and lacks a portion of them. V and J calls and clone size are as listed in that table; D and trimming were resolved from the DNA. The sample includes roughly 150,000 clones, more than 75% of them seen just once. The sequencing input was peripheral blood. The sequence derives from a man aged 50-59 years who had recovered from COVID-19. This chain uses TRBV5-8 with TRBJ2-2; perhaps TRBD2 as D (5 bases). The CDR3 DNA reads as TGTGCCAGCAGCCGCGGGTCCCGGACCGGGGAGCTGTTTTTT. This encodes CASSRGSRTGELFF.